This T cell receptor (beta chain) is drawn from a study of cytomegalovirus exposure and HLA in healthy donors. Looking at the study overall: Earlier sequencing of 150 million to 200 million T cells yielded roughly 100 million unique TCR beta sequences.

Whole-study results and caveats: A list of 150 to 200 TCR beta chains associated with cytomegalovirus was given. Earlier findings revealed that most TCR beta V segments proved productive either about 90% or about 30% of the time. The number of N-insertions in an Asian-associated ancestry cluster was reportedly below the approximately 680-donor mean in a later analysis.

Trimming left V 3 bases short and J 8 bases short, with 14 bases between. Germline CDR1 and CDR2: SNHLY and FYNNEI. The CDR3 sequence is 15 residues long. PCR employed 60 Vbeta and 13 Jbeta primers. Generated by immunoSEQ multiplex PCR, the TCRdb table keeps only in-frame clones and is missing some. The data contain around 90,000 clones, around three fifths of them singletons. As concerns this clone: The antigen is undetermined.

The sequence was obtained from a woman between 45 and 65 years old in good health and CMV-seropositive. The sample consisted of PBMCs. J is TRBJ1-6 and V is TRBV2; tentatively, D is TRBD1 (6 bases). Written as DNA, the CDR3 is TGTGCCAGCAGTGAGGACAGCCTACAATATTCACCCCTCCACTTT. This sequence encodes CASSEDSLQYSPLHF.